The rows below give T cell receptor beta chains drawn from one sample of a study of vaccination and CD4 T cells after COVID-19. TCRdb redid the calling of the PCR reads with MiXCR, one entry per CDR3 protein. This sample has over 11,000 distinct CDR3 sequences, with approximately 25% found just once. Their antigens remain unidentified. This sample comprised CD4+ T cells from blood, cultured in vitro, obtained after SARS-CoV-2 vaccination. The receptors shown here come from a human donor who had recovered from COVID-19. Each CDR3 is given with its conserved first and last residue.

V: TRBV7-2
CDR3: CASSPQGRGPYNEQFF

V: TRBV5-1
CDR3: CASSLGTQGDQETQYF

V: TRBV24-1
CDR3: CATSKPGLAGVGTGELFF

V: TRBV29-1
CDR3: CSVGWGGRQETQYF

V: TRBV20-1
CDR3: CSGNLDSNQPQHF

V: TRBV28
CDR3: CASSFVAPGLAGGKTDTQYF

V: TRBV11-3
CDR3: CASSLTGETQYF

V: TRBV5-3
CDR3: CASSLRGLYYGYTF

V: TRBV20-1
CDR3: CSARDRGRFSQPQHF

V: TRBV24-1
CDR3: CATSPGGTETQYF